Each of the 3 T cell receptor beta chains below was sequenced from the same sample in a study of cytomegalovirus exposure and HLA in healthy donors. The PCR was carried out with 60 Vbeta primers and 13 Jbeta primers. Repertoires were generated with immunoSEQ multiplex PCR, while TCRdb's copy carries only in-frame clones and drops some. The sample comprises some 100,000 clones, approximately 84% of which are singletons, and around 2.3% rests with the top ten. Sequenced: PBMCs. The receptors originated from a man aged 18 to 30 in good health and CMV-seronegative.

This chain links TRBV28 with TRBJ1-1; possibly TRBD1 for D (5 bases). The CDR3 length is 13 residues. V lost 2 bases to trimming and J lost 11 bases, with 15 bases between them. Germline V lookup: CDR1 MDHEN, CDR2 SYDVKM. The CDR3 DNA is TGTGCCAGCAGTTTAGGAACCGGGACTAGGGCTTTCTTT. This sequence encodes CASSLGTGTRAFF.

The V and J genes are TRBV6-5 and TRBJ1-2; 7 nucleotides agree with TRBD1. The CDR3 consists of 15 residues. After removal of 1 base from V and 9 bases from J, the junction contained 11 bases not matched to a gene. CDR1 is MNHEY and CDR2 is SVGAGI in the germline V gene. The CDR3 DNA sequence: TGTGCCAGCAGTTACTTGGGACAGCGTACCCGCAGCTACACCTTC. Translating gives CASSYLGQRTRSYTF.

CDR3 sequence reads: CASSLTSGPYEQYF. In DNA form, the CDR3 reads TGTGCCAGCAGTCTGACTAGCGGCCCGTACGAGCAGTACTTC. The genes are TRBV6-5 and TRBJ2-7; TRBD2 matches 9 bases. Trimming took 5 bases from V and 4 from J; bases not matched to a gene: 6. Germline CDR1 reads MNHEY; CDR2 reads SVGAGI. CDR3 length: 14 amino acids.